This TCR beta chain emerged from a study of blood T cells in healthy people across ages. General study findings and limits: Compared with aged donors, long-lived donors showed fewer expanded clones, suggesting selection.

About this clonotype: Its cognate antigen is unknown.

With a J-beta primer mix and a sample-barcoded 5' primer, a second PCR ran 7 to 11 cycles. One entry per CDR3 protein, called by TCRdb with MiXCR from the 5' RACE reads. The table records 1.5 million to 1.9 million distinct CDR3 sequences, about 45% of them present only once. The CDR3 loop spans 20 amino acids. J gave up 0 bases and V 4 bases, and 13 bases lay outside the gene matches. The chain joins TRBV12-3 or TRBV12-4 to TRBJ2-6, with 9 bases fitting TRBD2. Sequencing was performed on blood. This clonotype originated in a woman younger than 35 in good health. CDR3 protein: CASSSRFTGTSSSGANVLTF. The CDR3 DNA reads TGTGCCAGCAGTTCCCGCTTCACCGGGACTAGCAGCTCTGGGGCCAACGTCCTGACTTTC.